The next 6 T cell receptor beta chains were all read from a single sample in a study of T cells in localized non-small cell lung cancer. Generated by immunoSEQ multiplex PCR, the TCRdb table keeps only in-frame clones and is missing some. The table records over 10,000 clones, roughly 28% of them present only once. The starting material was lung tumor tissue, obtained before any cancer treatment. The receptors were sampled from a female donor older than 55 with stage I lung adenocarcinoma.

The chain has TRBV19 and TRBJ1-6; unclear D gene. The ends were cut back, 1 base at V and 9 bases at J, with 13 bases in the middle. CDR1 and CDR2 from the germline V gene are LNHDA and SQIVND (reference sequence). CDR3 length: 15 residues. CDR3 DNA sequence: TGTGCCAGTAGTATAGTAAGGCAGAGTTCTTCACCCCTCCACTTT. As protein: CASSIVRQSSSPLHF.

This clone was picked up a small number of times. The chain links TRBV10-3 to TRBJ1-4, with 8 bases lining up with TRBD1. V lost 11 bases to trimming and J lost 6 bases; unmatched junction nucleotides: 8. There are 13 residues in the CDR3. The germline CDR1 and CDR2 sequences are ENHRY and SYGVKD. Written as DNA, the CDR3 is TGTGCCGTCCAGGACAGGGCAGATGAAAAACTGTTTTTT. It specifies CAVQDRADEKLFF.

CDR3 loop: CAIGDRGARETQYF. The CDR3 bases are TGTGCCATCGGGGACAGGGGGGCTCGGGAGACCCAGTACTTC. The V gene is TRBV6-8, the J gene TRBJ2-5, with 11 nucleotides matching TRBD1. Trimming removed 10 bases from V and 5 bases from J; junction bases left unmatched: 9. Germline V gene sequence: CDR1 MNHGY, CDR2 SAAAGT. The CDR3 has 14 residues.

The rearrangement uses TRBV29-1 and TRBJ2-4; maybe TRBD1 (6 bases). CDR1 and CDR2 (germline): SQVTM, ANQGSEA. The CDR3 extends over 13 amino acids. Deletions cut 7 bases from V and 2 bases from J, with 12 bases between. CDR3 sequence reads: CSAGQNTKNIQYF. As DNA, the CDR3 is TGCAGCGCCGGACAGAATACCAAAAACATTCAGTACTTC.

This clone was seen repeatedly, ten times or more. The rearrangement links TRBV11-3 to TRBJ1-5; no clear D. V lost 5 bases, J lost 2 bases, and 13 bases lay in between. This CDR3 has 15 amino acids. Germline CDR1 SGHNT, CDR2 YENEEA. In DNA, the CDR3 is TGTGCCAGCAGCCCCCCGGGTAGCCGCAATCAGCCCCAGCATTTT. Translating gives CASSPPGSRNQPQHF.

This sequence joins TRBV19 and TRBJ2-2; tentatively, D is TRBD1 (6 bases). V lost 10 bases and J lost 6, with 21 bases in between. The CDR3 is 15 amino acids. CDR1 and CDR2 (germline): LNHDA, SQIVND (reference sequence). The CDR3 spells CAIRSQGKKAGELFF. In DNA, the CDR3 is TGTGCCATCCGGTCGCAGGGGAAAAAGGCCGGGGAGCTGTTTTTT.